The present T cell receptor beta chain was sequenced within a study of response to subunit inactivated influenza vaccine. TCRdb processed the RT-PCR reads anew with MiXCR; each CDR3 protein has one entry. The sample has about 570,000 distinct CDR3 sequences; around 11% are singletons. The CDR3 sequence is 14 residues long. The germline V gene has CDR1 MNHNS and CDR2 SASEGT. The ends lost 6 bases at V and 8 bases at J; junction bases unmatched: 12. Separately, the same data were catalogued under a study of T cells expressing NK-cell markers. That work adds: Researchers built TCR beta cDNA using 5'RACE template switching with UMIs.

The specimen comprised PBMCs from blood, sampled on the day of vaccination. The receptor's source is a man in his fifties who received an inactivated influenza vaccine. The genes are TRBV6-1 and TRBJ1-2, with TRBD1 matching over 7 bases. The CDR3 is CASRATTGVRGYTF. CDR3 bases: TGTGCCAGCAGGGCTACTACAGGGGTACGCGGCTACACCTTC.